One sample yielded the 9 T cell receptor beta chains listed below, sequenced in a study of blood T cell repertoires in COVID-19. Some clones are missing from TCRdb's copy, which holds only in-frame ones; the method was immunoSEQ multiplex PCR. The table shows 75,000 or so clones, with less than 90% occurring only once. Sequencing input: peripheral blood. All receptors derive from a man aged 50 to 60 with acute or convalescent COVID-19.

The chain joins TRBV27 to TRBJ2-1, with 9 bases that match TRBD2. CDR1 is MNHEY and CDR2 is SMNVEV in the germline V gene (reference sequence). The CDR3 has 13 residues. Unmatched junction bases numbered 4, after V lost 5 bases and J lost 8 bases. The chain's CDR3 is CASSGRGGYEQFF. The CDR3 region has the DNA TGTGCCAGCAGTGGGCGGGGGGGGTATGAGCAGTTCTTC.

This chain connects TRBV27 to TRBJ1-2; D may be TRBD1 (5 bases). The V end was cut by 2 bases, the J end by 2 bases, with 6 bases between. The CDR3 length is 13 residues. Germline values: CDR1 MNHEY, CDR2 SMNVEV (reference sequence). The CDR3 reads CASSLQGNYGYTF. The CDR3, as DNA: TGTGCCAGCAGTTTACAGGGAAACTATGGCTACACCTTC.

The CDR3: CVVQGASGSYEQYF. CDR3 nucleotide sequence: TGTGTCGTCCAGGGGGCTAGCGGTTCCTACGAGCAGTACTTC. V gene TRBV30 combines with J gene TRBJ2-7, with a tentative D call TRBD1 (8 bases). Germline-derived CDR1 and CDR2 are GTSNPN and SVGIG (reference sequence). This CDR3 is built from 14 residues.

To note about this clone: A read error may produce the germline difference seen at one junction end. This chain links TRBV7-9 with TRBJ2-3; TRBD1 agrees at 8 bases. Germline V gene data show CDR1 as SEHNR and CDR2 as FQNEAQ (reference sequence). This CDR3 contains 16 residues. For the CDR3, the DNA is TGCTCCCTAGGACAGGGCCTCCTATCTAGCACAGATACGCAGTATTTT. This gives the protein CSLGQGLLSSTDTQYF. Variable domain in full (rest from reference TRBV7-9 and TRBJ2-3): DTGVSQNPRHKITKRGQNVTFRCDPISEHNRLYWYRQTLGQGPEFLTYFQNEAQLEKSRLLSDRFSAERPKGSFSTLEIQRTEQGDSAMYLCSLGQGLLSSTDTQYFGPGTRLTVL.

The chain links TRBV12-5 to TRBJ2-6; 7 positions agree with TRBD1. The length of the CDR3 is 19 residues. CDR1 LGHNT and CDR2 FRNRAP come from the germline V gene. V lost 5 bases, J lost 1 base, and 14 bases stayed unmatched. As DNA, the CDR3 is TGTGCTAGTGGTGCCTCAGAGGGGGCGACTTCTTCTGGGGCCAACGTCCTGACTTTC. Translated, it gives CASGASEGATSSGANVLTF.

V and J are TRBV11-2 and TRBJ2-7; D remains ambiguous. V was clipped by 5 bases and J by 3 bases, with 17 bases between them. The length of the CDR3 is 15 residues. In germline, CDR1 is SGHAT, CDR2 FQNNGV. The CDR3 here is CASSTLAETGYEQYF. CDR3 sequence (DNA): TGTGCCAGCAGCACACTCGCTGAGACGGGCTACGAGCAGTACTTC.

V is TRBV27 and J is TRBJ1-2; perhaps TRBD1 as D (5 bases). V lost 6 bases and J 1 base, leaving 15 bases between the germline ends. Germline values: CDR1 MNHEY, CDR2 SMNVEV (reference sequence). The CDR3 totals 15 residues. CDR3 region: CASSHLVGGNYGYTF. CDR3 in DNA: TGTGCCAGCAGCCACTTGGTGGGGGGTAACTATGGCTACACCTTC.

The genes are TRBV18 and TRBJ1-1; no definite D call. CDR1 and CDR2 from the germline V gene are KGHSH and LQKENI. This CDR3 region has 13 residues. Trimming took off 3 bases at V and 6 bases at J, with 11 bases between the two ends. CDR3 in amino acids: CASSPTGNAEAFF. DNA of the CDR3: TGTGCCAGCTCACCCACGGGTAACGCTGAAGCTTTCTTT. The full variable domain, rest sourced from reference TRBV18 and TRBJ1-1, is NAGVMQNPRHLVRRRGQEARLRCSPMKGHSHVYWYRQLPEEGLKFMVYLQKENIIDESGMPKERFSAEFPKEGPSILRIQQVVRGDSAAYFCASSPTGNAEAFFGQGTRLTVV.

The chain is built from TRBV4-3 and TRBJ1-5; D not certain. V lost 1 base and J lost 7, with 11 bases in between. CDR3 length: 14 amino acids. Germline V CDR1 and CDR2: LGHNA, YSLEER. CDR3 sequence reads: CASSQGVGRQPQHF. In nucleotides, the CDR3 is TGCGCCAGCAGCCAAGGAGTAGGGAGGCAGCCCCAGCATTTT.